This is a list of T cell receptor beta chains from one sample in a study of shared clonotypes between healthy human individuals. Sequencing used immunoSEQ multiplex PCR; TCRdb keeps in-frame clones, though not all of them. The table has some 2,400,000 clones, around 95% seen once. The sequenced sample was naive CD4+ T cells sorted from blood. The receptors were gathered from a man younger than 35 in good health. Each CDR3 is given with its conserved first and last residue. D genes are given only for firm matches. Clone size, where shown, is once, few, many, or a class for clones that have expanded.

CDR3aa: CASSLGGYPYNSPLHF
CDR3nt: TGTGCCAGCAGTTTAGGGGGGTACCCCTATAATTCACCCCTCCACTTT
len: 16
j_gene: TRBJ1-6
abundance: .
v_gene: TRBV28
d_gene: .

CDR3aa: CASSLDARNTEAFF
CDR3nt: TGTGCCAGCAGCTTGGATGCAAGGAACACTGAAGCTTTCTTT
len: 14
j_gene: TRBJ1-1
abundance: .
v_gene: TRBV5-6
d_gene: .

CDR3aa: CASSPGQITGELFF
CDR3nt: TGTGCCAGCTCACCTGGACAGATCACCGGGGAGCTGTTTTTT
len: 14
j_gene: TRBJ2-2
abundance: .
v_gene: TRBV18
d_gene: .

CDR3aa: CASSLYGGDEQFF
CDR3nt: TGCGCCAGCAGCTTGTACGGGGGCGATGAGCAGTTCTTC
len: 13
j_gene: TRBJ2-1
abundance: .
v_gene: TRBV5-1
d_gene: .

CDR3aa: CASSSRTGDGYEQYF
CDR3nt: TGCGCCAGCAGCTCCCGGACAGGGGACGGCTACGAGCAGTACTTC
len: 15
j_gene: TRBJ2-7
abundance: once
v_gene: TRBV5-1
d_gene: TRBD1

CDR3aa: CASSLGANYGYTF
CDR3nt: TGTGCCAGTAGTTTGGGGGCGAACTATGGCTACACCTTC
len: 13
j_gene: TRBJ1-2
abundance: .
v_gene: TRBV19
d_gene: .

CDR3aa: CASSLGAQRVHF
CDR3nt: TGTGCCAGCAGCTTAGGGGCTCAAAGGGTCCACTTT
len: 12
j_gene: TRBJ1-6
abundance: .
v_gene: TRBV11-2
d_gene: .

CDR3aa: CASNPPGAHYGYTF
CDR3nt: TGTGCCAGCAATCCCCCAGGGGCACACTATGGCTACACCTTC
len: 14
j_gene: TRBJ1-2
abundance: .
v_gene: TRBV6-6
d_gene: .

CDR3aa: CASSPGSTSNEKLFF
CDR3nt: TGCGCCAGCTCGCCGGGGTCAACTAGTAACGAAAAACTGTTTTTT
len: 15
j_gene: TRBJ1-4
abundance: .
v_gene: TRBV5-1
d_gene: .

CDR3aa: CASSDRPGLKLNTEAFF
CDR3nt: TGTGCCAGCAGTGATAGGCCGGGGCTGAAATTGAACACTGAAGCTTTCTTT
len: 17
j_gene: TRBJ1-1
abundance: .
v_gene: TRBV2
d_gene: .

CDR3aa: CASRKNQPQHF
CDR3nt: TGTGCCAGCAGGAAGAATCAGCCCCAGCATTTT
len: 11
j_gene: TRBJ1-5
abundance: .
v_gene: TRBV6-1
d_gene: .

CDR3aa: CASSPRKGPQETQYF
CDR3nt: TGTGCCAGCAGTCCGCGGAAGGGACCCCAAGAGACCCAGTACTTC
len: 15
j_gene: TRBJ2-5
abundance: .
v_gene: TRBV27
d_gene: .

CDR3aa: CANKNGRLAKNIQYF
CDR3nt: TGCGCCAACAAAAACGGGCGGTTAGCCAAAAACATTCAGTACTTC
len: 15
j_gene: TRBJ2-4
abundance: .
v_gene: TRBV10-1
d_gene: .

CDR3aa: CASSVGQGPYEQYF
CDR3nt: TGTGCCAGCAGTGTTGGACAGGGACCTTACGAGCAGTACTTC
len: 14
j_gene: TRBJ2-7
abundance: .
v_gene: TRBV2
d_gene: TRBD1

CDR3aa: CASSRAQGGSTDTQYF
CDR3nt: TGTGCCAGCTCACGAGCACAGGGTGGGAGCACAGATACGCAGTATTTT
len: 16
j_gene: TRBJ2-3
abundance: .
v_gene: TRBV18
d_gene: .

CDR3aa: CASSPEVSRTQYF
CDR3nt: TGTGCCAGCTCACCCGAGGTCTCAAGGACCCAGTACTTC
len: 13
j_gene: TRBJ2-5
abundance: once
v_gene: TRBV18
d_gene: .

CDR3aa: CASSSSNNEQFF
CDR3nt: TGCGCCAGCAGCAGCAGTAACAATGAGCAGTTCTTC
len: 12
j_gene: TRBJ2-1
abundance: .
v_gene: TRBV5-1
d_gene: .

CDR3aa: CASSLRGLAGGEQETQYF
CDR3nt: TGTGCCAGCTCACTCCGAGGGCTAGCGGGAGGAGAACAAGAGACCCAGTACTTC
len: 18
j_gene: TRBJ2-5
abundance: once
v_gene: TRBV11-2
d_gene: TRBD2

CDR3aa: CASSENYEQYF
CDR3nt: TGTGCCAGCAGCGAGAACTACGAGCAGTACTTC
len: 11
j_gene: TRBJ2-7
abundance: .
v_gene: TRBV2
d_gene: .

CDR3aa: CASSYSGAGRETQYF
CDR3nt: TGTGCCAGCAGTTACTCTGGGGCGGGACGAGAGACCCAGTACTTC
len: 15
j_gene: TRBJ2-5
abundance: .
v_gene: TRBV6-5
d_gene: .

CDR3aa: CAIGPANSPLHF
CDR3nt: TGTGCCATCGGGCCAGCGAATTCACCCCTCCACTTT
len: 12
j_gene: TRBJ1-6
abundance: .
v_gene: TRBV10-3
d_gene: .

CDR3aa: CASSSSGAREKLFF
CDR3nt: TGTGCCAGCAGTTCCTCAGGGGCACGGGAAAAACTGTTTTTT
len: 14
j_gene: TRBJ1-4
abundance: .
v_gene: TRBV28
d_gene: .

CDR3aa: CAISRLALSTDTQYF
CDR3nt: TGTGCCATCAGCAGACTAGCCCTGAGCACAGATACGCAGTATTTT
len: 15
j_gene: TRBJ2-3
abundance: .
v_gene: TRBV10-3
d_gene: TRBD2

CDR3aa: CAGLGTAALGYTF
CDR3nt: TGTGCCGGCCTGGGGACCGCCGCTTTGGGCTACACCTTC
len: 13
j_gene: TRBJ1-2
abundance: .
v_gene: TRBV30
d_gene: .

CDR3aa: CASSVAATGPQETQYF
CDR3nt: TGTGCCAGCAGCGTAGCTGCGACAGGACCCCAAGAGACCCAGTACTTC
len: 16
j_gene: TRBJ2-5
abundance: .
v_gene: TRBV9
d_gene: .

CDR3aa: CASSPPIMTAGGEQFF
CDR3nt: TGTGCCAGCTCACCACCGATAATGACTGCGGGTGGTGAGCAGTTCTTC
len: 16
j_gene: TRBJ2-1
abundance: .
v_gene: TRBV18
d_gene: .

CDR3aa: CASSTSGGPTVQYF
CDR3nt: TGTGCCAGCAGTACTAGCGGGGGCCCTACTGTGCAGTACTTC
len: 14
j_gene: TRBJ2-7
abundance: .
v_gene: TRBV7-9
d_gene: TRBD2

CDR3aa: CASSSTTFTGELFF
CDR3nt: TGCGCCAGCAGCTCTACAACTTTCACCGGGGAGCTGTTTTTT
len: 14
j_gene: TRBJ2-2
abundance: .
v_gene: TRBV4-1
d_gene: .

CDR3aa: CASGSGPETQYF
CDR3nt: TGTGCCAGCGGATCGGGGCCAGAGACCCAGTACTTC
len: 12
j_gene: TRBJ2-5
abundance: .
v_gene: TRBV19
d_gene: .

CDR3aa: CASSQERGEQYF
CDR3nt: TGCGCCAGCAGCCAAGAGAGGGGGGAGCAGTACTTC
len: 12
j_gene: TRBJ2-7
abundance: .
v_gene: TRBV4-3
d_gene: .

CDR3aa: CASSLAGGDTQYF
CDR3nt: TGCGCCAGCAGCTTGGCTGGGGGAGATACGCAGTATTTT
len: 13
j_gene: TRBJ2-3
abundance: .
v_gene: TRBV5-1
d_gene: .

CDR3aa: CASSLTRDNEQFF
CDR3nt: TGTGCCAGCAGTCTTACTAGAGACAATGAGCAGTTCTTC
len: 13
j_gene: TRBJ2-1
abundance: .
v_gene: TRBV7-2
d_gene: .

CDR3aa: CASSEVVLNGYTF
CDR3nt: TGTGCCAGCAGTGAAGTAGTTCTGAATGGCTACACCTTC
len: 13
j_gene: TRBJ1-2
abundance: .
v_gene: TRBV6-1
d_gene: .

CDR3aa: CASSFEGTSGRNEQYF
CDR3nt: TGTGCCAGCAGCTTTGAAGGGACTAGCGGGAGGAACGAGCAGTACTTC
len: 16
j_gene: TRBJ2-7
abundance: .
v_gene: TRBV11-3
d_gene: TRBD2

CDR3aa: CASSQEFMGRSYNEQFF
CDR3nt: TGCGCCAGCAGCCAAGAATTCATGGGGAGGTCCTACAATGAGCAGTTCTTC
len: 17
j_gene: TRBJ2-1
abundance: .
v_gene: TRBV4-3
d_gene: .

CDR3aa: CASSLVLLAGAGELFF
CDR3nt: TGTGCCAGCAGCTTGGTTTTACTAGCGGGAGCCGGGGAGCTGTTTTTT
len: 16
j_gene: TRBJ2-2
abundance: .
v_gene: TRBV5-4
d_gene: TRBD2